The 6 T cell receptor beta chains in this list originate from one sample, sequenced in a study of radiotherapy plus CTLA-4 blockade in lung cancer (dated by TCRdb to 2017 to 2018). Libraries were built with the immunoSEQ multiplex PCR assay. TCRdb retrieved this table from immuneACCESS and kept in-frame rearrangements only. Not all clones are present; in checked studies, unresolved V genes account for under half, and no reason is known for the remainder. This sample has more than 95,000 clones in its table, and 75% to 80% of those were observed once. Together, the top ten hold 5.2% of the sample. Sequenced material: peripheral blood, taken from a patient treated with radiotherapy plus ipilimumab. Receptors originate from a human donor with non-small cell lung cancer who had a partial response to radiotherapy plus ipilimumab.

The rearrangement uses TRBV5-5 and TRBJ2-3; D unclear. V lost 2 bases and J 3 bases, leaving 10 bases between the germline ends. This CDR3 spans 14 amino acids. Germline V gene sequence: CDR1 SGHKS, CDR2 YYEKEE (reference sequence). CDR3: CASSLYSETDTQYF. The CDR3 bases are TGTGCCAGCAGCTTATATTCTGAGACAGATACGCAGTATTTT.

This chain links TRBV7-2 with TRBJ1-5; D remains ambiguous. V lost 4 bases and J lost 0, with 19 bases in between. Germline lookup yields CDR1 SGHTA and CDR2 FQGNSA. The CDR3 covers 18 residues. The CDR3 protein is CASSYRHSSATSNQPQHF. CDR3 sequence (DNA): TGTGCCAGCAGCTATCGACATTCTTCTGCCACTAGCAATCAGCCCCAGCATTTT.

The V call is TRBV19, the J call TRBJ2-3; a possible D gene is TRBD2 (5 bases). Trimming shortened V by 7 bases and J by 1 base, and 12 bases separated the two germline ends. The CDR3 totals 14 residues. Looked up from germline, CDR1 is LNHDA and CDR2 is SQIVND (reference sequence). Here the CDR3 DNA reads TGTGCCAGTAATGATGGGAGAGGCACAGATACGCAGTATTTT. Translating gives CASNDGRGTDTQYF.

This clone appeared a single time. This rearrangement joins TRBV5-4 to TRBJ2-2, with TRBD1 identical over 8 bases. The CDR3 spans 15 residues. Germline CDR1 and CDR2: SGHNT and YYREEE (reference sequence). V lost 6 bases to trimming and J lost 5 bases; unmatched junction nucleotides: 9. CDR3 bases: TGTGCCAGCACCTCCAGGACAGGGATGACCGGGGAGCTGTTTTTT. Translating gives CASTSRTGMTGELFF. Variable domain in full (rest from reference TRBV5-4 and TRBJ2-2): ETGVTQSPTHLIKTRGQQVTLRCSSQSGHNTVSWYQQALGQGPQFIFQYYREEENGRGNFPPRFSGLQFPNYSSELNVNALELDDSALYLCASTSRTGMTGELFFGEGSRLTVL.

V usage is TRBV5-5 and J usage is TRBJ2-2, with 8 bases lining up with TRBD2. The CDR3 is 16 amino acids. CDR1 SGHKS and CDR2 YYEKEE come from the germline V gene (reference sequence). Trimming cost V 3 bases and J 3 bases; bases outside gene matches: 7. Here the CDR3 reads CASSSRGAGDTGELFF. In DNA, the CDR3 is TGTGCCAGCAGCTCTAGAGGAGCGGGAGACACCGGGGAGCTGTTTTTT. The whole variable domain, filled in from reference TRBV5-5 and TRBJ2-2, reads DAGVTQSPTHLIKTRGQQVTLRCSPISGHKSVSWYQQVLGQGPQFIFQYYEKEERGRGNFPDRFSARQFPNYSSELNVNALLLGDSALYLCASSSRGAGDTGELFFGEGSRLTVL.

V usage is TRBV19 and J usage is TRBJ2-5; a weak D match, TRBD1 (5 bases). Trimming took 2 bases from V and 1 from J, leaving 11 bases between them. Germline loops: CDR1 LNHDA, CDR2 SQIVND (reference sequence). There are 15 residues in the CDR3. The CDR3 loop reads CASSIHRRPQETQYF. CDR3 nucleotides: TGTGCCAGTAGTATACACAGGCGCCCCCAAGAGACCCAGTACTTC. Supplemented by reference TRBV19 and TRBJ2-5, the full variable domain reads DGGITQSPKYLFRKEGQNVTLSCEQNLNHDAMYWYRQDPGQGLRLIYYSQIVNDFQKGDIAEGYSVSREKKESFPLTVTSAQKNPTAFYLCASSIHRRPQETQYFGPGTRLLVL.